This TCR beta chain was sequenced for a study of shared clonotypes between healthy human individuals. V dropped 3 bases and J dropped 2 bases, with 21 bases sitting between them. The CDR3 is 17 residues long. In germline, CDR1 is SGDLS, CDR2 YYNGEE. Regarding the study as a whole: A handful of donors showed sharing of about 4.7% of naive CD4 clonotypes.

A remark on this clone: Its antigen is unidentified.

Researchers ran the assay at a deep level. Each subset's genomic DNA was split evenly across several immunoSEQ plates. Replicate sorted-subset PCRs were loaded with 150 to 250 ng DNA, about 31,000 T cell genomes. Method: immunoSEQ multiplex PCR; TCRdb's copy keeps in-frame clones and lacks some. The table records hundreds of thousands of clones, 74% of them present only once. The sequencing sample was made of memory CD4+ T cells sorted from blood. The subset: CD45RA-negative fraction. The TCR was taken from a woman aged 25 to 45 in good health. The chain links TRBV9 to TRBJ2-7, with TRBD1 as a possible D gene (6 bases). The CDR3 DNA reads as TGTGCCAGCAGCGCGACATTAGCCCCGGACAGAACCTACGAGCAGTACTTC. Amino acids: CASSATLAPDRTYEQYF. The full variable domain, rest sourced from reference TRBV9 and TRBJ2-7, is DSGVTQTPKHLITATGQRVTLRCSPRSGDLSVYWYQQSLDQGLQFLIQYYNGEERAKGNILERFSAQQFPDLHSELNLSSLELGDSALYFCASSATLAPDRTYEQYFGPGTRLTVT.